Shown below are 2 T cell receptor beta chains from a single sample sequenced in a study of beta chain features in type 1 diabetes. TCRB transcripts that were expressed got sequenced, as all of the isolated RNA had been reverse transcribed. The data were produced by immunoSEQ multiplex PCR, yet TCRdb's version contains in-frame clones alone and is incomplete. This table holds hundreds of thousands of clones, approximately 15% found once. Sequencing was done on a sample of central memory CD4+ T cells from blood. Every receptor here comes from a man aged 30-40 years in good health.

This clone was observed a few times. The chain joins TRBV7-2 to TRBJ2-1, with 8 bases identical to TRBD2. The CDR3 totals 16 residues. Germline V CDR1 and CDR2: SGHTA, FQGNSA. J was trimmed by 3 bases and V by 7 bases; bases with no gene match: 11. The CDR3: CASTSSGRDLYNEQFF. The DNA of the CDR3 is TGTGCCAGCACCTCGTCCGGGAGGGACCTCTACAATGAGCAGTTCTTC.

V and J are TRBV19 and TRBJ1-1; D uncertain. CDR3 size: 14 residues. The V and J ends lost 1 base and 0 bases respectively, with 6 bases between them. Germline-derived CDR1 and CDR2 are LNHDA and SQIVND (reference sequence). The CDR3 nucleotides read TGTGCCAGTAGTATAGGACAAATGAACACTGAAGCTTTCTTT. Its translation is CASSIGQMNTEAFF.